This paragraph reports one TCR beta chain. What it recognizes is unknown. The data are from a study of T cells expressing NK-cell markers. CDR3 size: 12 residues. CDR1 and CDR2 from the germline V gene are SGDLS and YYNGEE. What made the TCR beta cDNA was 5'RACE template switching with UMIs. Each CDR3 protein gets one entry in TCRdb, which reprocessed the 5' RACE reads and gives no DNA. The specimen's table records roughly 380,000 distinct CDR3 sequences. Findings and limits, study-wide: Among CD8+ T cells from 5 to 7 donors, dominant NKG2C+ clonotypes accounted for about 1.0-8%. Questions lingered over whether expanded NKG2C+ T cell clones were HCMV-specific. These clonotypes also led the CD3+CD56-NKG2C+ fraction in several donors.

V gene TRBV9 combines with J gene TRBJ1-1. Sequenced: blood T cells: a sorted CD56 or NKG2C T cell subset, CD4+ or CD8+ T cells, or bulk PBMC T cells (not recorded which). The TCR comes from a man aged 18-75 years in good health. The CDR3 loop is CAKQNSGTEAFF.